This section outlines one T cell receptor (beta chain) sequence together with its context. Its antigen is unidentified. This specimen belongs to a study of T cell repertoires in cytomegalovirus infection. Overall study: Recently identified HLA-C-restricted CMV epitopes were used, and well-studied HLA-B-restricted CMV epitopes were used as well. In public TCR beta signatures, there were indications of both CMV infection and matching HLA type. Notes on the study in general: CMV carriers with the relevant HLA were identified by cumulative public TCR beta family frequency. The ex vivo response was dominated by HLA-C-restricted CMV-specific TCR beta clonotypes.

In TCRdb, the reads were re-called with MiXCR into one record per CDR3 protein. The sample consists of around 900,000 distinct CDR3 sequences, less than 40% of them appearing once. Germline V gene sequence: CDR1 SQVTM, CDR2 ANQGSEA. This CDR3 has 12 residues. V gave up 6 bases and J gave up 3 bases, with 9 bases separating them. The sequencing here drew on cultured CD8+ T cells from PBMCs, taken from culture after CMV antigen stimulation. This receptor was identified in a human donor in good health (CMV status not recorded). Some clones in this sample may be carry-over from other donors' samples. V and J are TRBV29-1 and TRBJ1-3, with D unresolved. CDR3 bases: TGCAGCGTCCCAGGTATTGGAAACACCATATATTTT. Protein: CSVPGIGNTIYF.